These 26 T cell receptor beta chains were all obtained from the same sample, sequenced in a study of T cell responses to AZD1222 COVID-19 vaccine. Here immunoSEQ multiplex PCR was the method, and the copy in TCRdb shows in-frame clones only, minus some. The profile shows fewer than 130,000 clones, around 95% of them singletons. Sequencing was performed on peripheral blood, taken on day 0 of AZD1222 vaccination. The receptors come from an adult in good health.

CDR3 sequence (DNA): TGTGCCAGCTCACCACAGGCAGGGTCTATTGTAACTGAAGCTTTCTTT. It codes for CASSPQAGSIVTEAFF. This sequence joins TRBV18 and TRBJ1-1, with TRBD1 as a possible D gene (5 bases). Trimming removed 1 base from V and 5 bases from J, with 17 bases in between. This CDR3 spans 16 amino acids. Germline V gives CDR1 KGHSH, CDR2 LQKENI.

This chain connects TRBV19 to TRBJ2-5; tentatively, D is TRBD1 (5 bases). The germline V and J ends were trimmed by 6 bases and 0 bases, with 17 bases remaining between them. Germline loops: CDR1 LNHDA, CDR2 SQIVND (reference sequence). The CDR3 is 16 residues long. DNA for the CDR3: TGTGCCAGTAGGACGGACGGAGTAGGGGACCAAGAGACCCAGTACTTC. Its protein is CASRTDGVGDQETQYF.

The chain carries TRBV6-5 and TRBJ1-1; 8 nucleotides line up with TRBD1. The CDR3 extends over 14 amino acids. V dropped 5 bases and J dropped 4; count of bases not matched to a gene: 6. Per germline, CDR1 MNHEY and CDR2 SVGAGI. The DNA of the CDR3 is TGTGCCAGCAGTAGAAGGACAGGGCGCACTGAAGCTTTCTTT. Residues: CASSRRTGRTEAFF.

The chain is built from TRBV6-5 and TRBJ1-1; maybe TRBD1 (6 bases). The CDR3 has 13 amino acids. Trimming took 6 bases from V and 5 from J, leaving 13 bases between them. CDR1 is MNHEY, CDR2 SVGAGI, per germline. The CDR3 bases are TGTGCCAGCAGACGACAGGAAGGGACTGAAGCTTTCTTT. Translation: CASRRQEGTEAFF.

The chain links TRBV2 to TRBJ2-7; 9 bases line up with TRBD1. V was clipped by 4 bases and J by 3 bases; unmatched bases: 10. The germline CDR1 and CDR2 sequences are SNHLY and FYNNEI. The CDR3 length is 16 residues. The CDR3 region has the DNA TGTGCCAGCAGTGGGCGCCGGGACAGGGAAAACTACGAGCAGTACTTC. Translating it yields CASSGRRDRENYEQYF.

The rearrangement links TRBV5-6 to TRBJ2-1; TRBD2 matches at 12 bases. CDR1 SGHDT and CDR2 YYEEEE come from the germline V gene. With 4 bases clipped from V and 9 bases from J, the junction kept 5 bases outside the gene matches. The CDR3 loop spans 14 amino acids. CDR3 region: CASSASGRVSEQFF. CDR3 nucleotides: TGTGCCAGCAGCGCTAGCGGGAGGGTAAGTGAGCAGTTCTTC.

The genes are TRBV9 and TRBJ2-3, with TRBD2 as a possible D gene (6 bases). V dropped 3 bases and J dropped 4 bases, with 12 bases sitting between them. The germline V gene encodes CDR1 SGDLS and CDR2 YYNGEE. This CDR3 has 14 amino acids. CDR3 amino acids: CASSGGGLADTQYF. The CDR3 coding sequence is TGTGCCAGCAGCGGAGGAGGGCTGGCAGATACGCAGTATTTT.

The chain employs TRBV5-1 and TRBJ2-6; D perhaps matches TRBD2 (5 bases). The CDR3 has 18 amino acids. Per germline, CDR1 SGHRS and CDR2 YFSETQ. The V end was cut by 3 bases, the J end by 1 base, with 17 bases between. In DNA form, the CDR3 reads TGCGCCAGCAGCTCACGGCGAGGGTCCGGGTCTGGGGCCAACGTCCTGACTTTC. Encoded protein: CASSSRRGSGSGANVLTF.

V usage is TRBV7-3 and J usage is TRBJ2-5, with D perhaps TRBD1 or TRBD2 (5 bases each). CDR1 is SGHTA, CDR2 FQGTGA, per germline. The CDR3 consists of 13 residues. V lost 5 bases and J 5 bases, leaving 12 bases between the germline ends. The CDR3 DNA reads TGTGCCAGCAGCAGTGGGGGTTCCGAGACCCAGTACTTC. Residues: CASSSGGSETQYF. Supplemented by reference TRBV7-3 and TRBJ2-5, the full variable domain reads GAGVSQTPSNKVTEKGKYVELRCDPISGHTALYWYRQSLGQGPEFLIYFQGTGAADDSGLPNDRFFAVRPEGSVSTLKIQRTERGDSAVYLCASSSGGSETQYFGPGTRLLVL.

In DNA, the CDR3 is TGTGCCAGCAGGATTAGACAGGGGGCCTTCTGGGGCTACACCTTC. Amino acids: CASRIRQGAFWGYTF. V and J are TRBV5-6 and TRBJ1-2; 10 nucleotides align to TRBD1. The J segment lost 8 bases and the V segment lost 5 bases, leaving 12 bases of the junction unmatched. CDR1 and CDR2 from the germline V gene are SGHDT and YYEEEE. The CDR3 totals 15 residues.

This chain links TRBV5-1 with TRBJ2-1; 13 bases are shared with TRBD2. The germline V gene encodes CDR1 SGHRS and CDR2 YFSETQ. The CDR3 is 16 residues long. The trim removed 3 bases at V and 7 bases at J, leaving 7 bases unmatched. In DNA, the CDR3 is TGCGCCAGCAGCTGGGCCGGGACTAGCGGGATAAATGAGCAGTTCTTC. This encodes CASSWAGTSGINEQFF.

This chain joins TRBV3-1 (or the pseudogene TRBV3-2) and TRBJ2-1, with 14 bases that match TRBD2. Germline V gene lookup returns CDR1 LGHDT and CDR2 YNNKEL (reference sequence). The junction had 9 bases not matched to a gene; V was cut back by 0 bases and J by 8 bases. This CDR3 contains 18 residues. DNA of the CDR3: TGTGCCAGCAGCCAAGACCAGGGACTAGCGGGGGCTCGCGATGAGCAGTTCTTC. Amino acid sequence: CASSQDQGLAGARDEQFF.

Only one count was recorded for this clone. This chain connects TRBV28 to TRBJ1-3; D remains unclear. The V and J ends lost 9 bases and 2 bases respectively, with 26 bases between them. The CDR3 has 18 amino acids. Germline values: CDR1 MDHEN, CDR2 SYDVKM. As DNA, the CDR3 is TGTGCCAGTTCGGGCCCGGGGTCCTACCGGGATACTGGAAACACCATATATTTT. Its translation is CASSGPGSYRDTGNTIYF.

The V call is TRBV5-4, the J call TRBJ2-1, with D possibly being TRBD1 (6 bases). This CDR3 has 14 residues. Germline V gene data show CDR1 as SGHNT and CDR2 as YYREEE (reference sequence). The V end was cut by 0 bases, the J end by 4 bases, with 8 bases between. CDR3 sequence: CASSLEDSYNEQFF. The DNA for the CDR3 is TGTGCCAGCAGCTTGGAGGACAGTTACAATGAGCAGTTCTTC.

V and J are TRBV7-2 and TRBJ2-5; 7 bases are shared with TRBD1. Germline V gene lookup returns CDR1 SGHTA and CDR2 FQGNSA. This CDR3 spans 16 amino acids. Trimming at V came to 7 bases and at J to 1 base, leaving 12 bases not matched to a gene. The CDR3 protein is CASKKRGQQLQETQYF. CDR3 in DNA: TGTGCCAGCAAAAAACGGGGACAGCAGCTCCAAGAGACCCAGTACTTC.

The chain joins TRBV7-6 to TRBJ2-2; no definite D call. This CDR3 is 13 amino acids long. Germline loops: CDR1 SGHVS, CDR2 FNYEAQ. Trimming shortened V by 1 base and J by 4 bases, and 4 bases separated the two germline ends. CDR3 in DNA: TGTGCCAGCAGCTTAGGGGGCACCGGGGAGCTGTTTTTT. It encodes CASSLGGTGELFF.

This clone was observed a single time. CDR3 bases: TGTGCCAGCAGTCCGGGACTTAACACAGATACGCAGTATTTT. Its translation: CASSPGLNTDTQYF. J is TRBJ2-3 and V is TRBV2, with D possibly TRBD2 on 6 matching bases. Trimming pared 5 bases from V and 2 bases from J, leaving 11 bases between. The germline V gene encodes CDR1 SNHLY and CDR2 FYNNEI. The CDR3 runs 14 residues. Combining the CDR3 with reference TRBV2 and TRBJ2-3 gives the whole variable domain EPEVTQTPSHQVTQMGQEVILRCVPISNHLYFYWYRQILGQKVEFLVSFYNNEISEKSEIFDDQFSVERPDGSNFTLKIRSTKLEDSAMYFCASSPGLNTDTQYFGPGTRLTVL.

This chain joins TRBV18 and TRBJ1-4; possible D gene TRBD1, 6 bases. Deletions cut 3 bases from V and 1 base from J, with 9 bases between. The CDR3 is 15 amino acids. Germline values: CDR1 KGHSH, CDR2 LQKENI. CDR3 sequence (DNA): TGTGCCAGCTCACCGGACAGACTAACTAATGAAAAACTGTTTTTT. It yields the protein CASSPDRLTNEKLFF.

The V call is TRBV4-1, the J call TRBJ1-1, with D possibly matching TRBD1 (6 bases). The CDR3 has 16 residues. V lost 3 bases and J 4 bases, leaving 18 bases between the germline ends. CDR1 is MGHRA and CDR2 is YSYEKL in the germline V gene. This CDR3 reads CASSHPWSRGATEAFF. CDR3 in DNA: TGCGCCAGCAGCCACCCTTGGAGCAGGGGAGCCACTGAAGCTTTCTTT.

J is TRBJ2-2 and V is TRBV7-9, with 7 bases aligning to TRBD2. The germline CDR1 and CDR2 sequences are SEHNR and FQNEAQ (reference sequence). The V segment lost 3 bases and the J segment 1 base; nucleotides outside the gene matches: 5. The CDR3 runs to 16 residues. The CDR3 DNA reads as TGTGCCAGCAGCTTGATCCTAGCGGAGAACACCGGGGAGCTGTTTTTT. It specifies CASSLILAENTGELFF.

The rearrangement uses TRBV19 and TRBJ1-5, with D possibly matching TRBD1 (5 bases). This CDR3 has 14 amino acids. V shed 4 bases and J shed 3 bases, with 10 bases lying between them. CDR1 and CDR2 from the germline V gene are LNHDA and SQIVND (reference sequence). The CDR3 sequence: CASSTGRDNQPQHF. The CDR3 bases are TGTGCCAGTAGTACAGGGCGTGACAATCAGCCCCAGCATTTT.

This sequence joins TRBV5-1 and TRBJ1-1; D uncertain. CDR3 length: 17 residues. Trimming took off 2 bases at V and 2 bases at J, with 19 bases between the two ends. Germline values: CDR1 SGHRS, CDR2 YFSETQ. CDR3 region: CASSFQLGITLNTEAFF. DNA for the CDR3: TGCGCCAGCAGCTTCCAACTGGGAATCACACTAAACACTGAAGCTTTCTTT.

V and J are TRBV12-3 or TRBV12-4 and TRBJ2-1; D is uncertain. This CDR3 has 12 residues. Trimming took 8 bases from V and 8 from J, leaving 13 bases between them. CDR3 in amino acids: CASSVQWYEQFF. CDR3 in DNA: TGTGCCAGCTCCGTACAGTGGTATGAGCAGTTCTTC.

The V gene is TRBV6-5, the J gene TRBJ1-3; possibly TRBD1 for D (5 bases). Between the trimmed V and J ends, which lost 0 bases and 2 bases, there was a span of 11 bases. From germline, CDR1 is MNHEY and CDR2 SVGAGI. There are 16 residues in the CDR3. The CDR3 region has the DNA TGTGCCAGCAGTTACTCGGAGGGGTCCCCTGGAAACACCATATATTTT. Translating gives CASSYSEGSPGNTIYF.

The chain combines TRBV7-8 with TRBJ2-2, with D possibly matching TRBD2 (5 bases). The CDR3 consists of 15 residues. Germline CDR1 and CDR2: SGHVS and FQNEAQ. V was trimmed by 1 base and J by 4 bases, leaving 10 bases between them. This chain's CDR3 is CASSLVVGATGELFF. The CDR3 DNA reads as TGTGCCAGCAGCTTAGTTGTGGGAGCCACCGGGGAGCTGTTTTTT.

In its sample, this clone was seen once. The rearrangement joins TRBV3-1 (or the pseudogene TRBV3-2) to TRBJ1-5; D is perhaps TRBD1 (6 bases). This CDR3 contains 13 residues. Germline V CDR1 and CDR2: LGHDT, YNNKEL (reference sequence). V lost 1 base and J lost 11, with 12 bases in between. CDR3 nucleotides: TGTGCCAGCAGCCAAGGACAGGCGGGGGCCCAGCATTTT. This sequence encodes CASSQGQAGAQHF.